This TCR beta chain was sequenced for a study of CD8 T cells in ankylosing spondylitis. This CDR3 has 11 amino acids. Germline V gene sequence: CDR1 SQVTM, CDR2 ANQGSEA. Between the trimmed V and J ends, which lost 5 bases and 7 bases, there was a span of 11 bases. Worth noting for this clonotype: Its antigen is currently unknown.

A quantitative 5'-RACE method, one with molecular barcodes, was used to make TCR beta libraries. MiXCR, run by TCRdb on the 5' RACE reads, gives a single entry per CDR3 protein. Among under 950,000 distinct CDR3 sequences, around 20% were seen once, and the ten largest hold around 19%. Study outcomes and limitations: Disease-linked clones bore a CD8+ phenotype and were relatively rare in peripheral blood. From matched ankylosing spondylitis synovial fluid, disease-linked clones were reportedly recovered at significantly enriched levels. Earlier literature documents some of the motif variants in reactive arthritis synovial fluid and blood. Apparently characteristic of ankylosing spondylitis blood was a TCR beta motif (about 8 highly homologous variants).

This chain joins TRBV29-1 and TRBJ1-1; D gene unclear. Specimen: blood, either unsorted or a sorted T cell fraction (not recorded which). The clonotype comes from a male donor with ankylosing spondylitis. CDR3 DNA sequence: TGCAGCGTTCGGACTGGTGGTGAAGCTTTCTTT. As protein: CSVRTGGEAFF.